These T cell receptor beta chains were read from a single sample in a study of shared clonotypes between healthy human individuals. The data were produced by immunoSEQ multiplex PCR, yet TCRdb's version contains in-frame clones alone and is incomplete. The data hold approximately 2.3 million clones, with over 85% observed a single time. Sequencing input: naive CD4+ T cells from PBMCs. Every receptor here comes from a man younger than 35 in good health. Some clones in this sample may be carry-over from other donors' samples. The CDR3 runs from the conserved cysteine through the conserved F or W. The D gene is left open where the match is weak. Some rows have no size entry. The others give once, few or many, or a class for an expanded clone.

V gene,D gene,CDR3 length,J gene,clone size,CDR3 protein,CDR3 DNA
TRBV5-8,.,14,TRBJ2-5,.,CASSRRDNQETQYF,TGTGCCAGCAGCCGCCGGGACAATCAAGAGACCCAGTACTTC
TRBV7-2,.,15,TRBJ2-2,.,CASSLRGRDTGELFF,TGTGCCAGCAGCTTAAGGGGCCGGGACACCGGGGAGCTGTTTTTT
TRBV4-2,TRBD2,15,TRBJ2-3,.,CASSEEAGSTDTQYF,TGTGCCAGCAGCGAAGAAGCGGGAAGCACAGATACGCAGTATTTT
TRBV7-2,.,14,TRBJ2-1,.,CASSLATSYNEQFF,TGTGCCAGCAGCCTAGCGACCTCCTACAATGAGCAGTTCTTC
TRBV28,.,15,TRBJ1-1,.,CASSFRGRLYTEAFF,TGTGCCAGCAGTTTCCGGGGGAGGCTTTACACTGAAGCTTTCTTT
TRBV25-1,TRBD2,15,TRBJ2-5,.,CASSETSGPGETQYF,TGTGCCAGCAGTGAAACTAGCGGGCCTGGGGAGACCCAGTACTTC
TRBV7-9,.,14,TRBJ1-1,.,CASSFDRLNTEAFF,TGTGCCAGCAGCTTCGACAGATTGAACACTGAAGCTTTCTTT
TRBV7-6,.,13,TRBJ2-7,.,CASSLGGPYEQYF,TGTGCCAGCAGCTTGGGGGGCCCCTACGAGCAGTACTTC
TRBV18,.,13,TRBJ2-2,.,CASSPRSTGELFF,TGTGCCAGCTCACCCCGTAGCACCGGGGAGCTGTTTTTT
TRBV5-6,.,14,TRBJ2-1,.,CASSWAGGRNEQFF,TGTGCCAGCAGCTGGGCAGGAGGGCGCAATGAGCAGTTCTTC
TRBV5-5,.,18,TRBJ1-4,.,CASSLRPAGQPTNEKLFF,TGTGCCAGCAGCTTGCGTCCGGCTGGCCAACCAACTAATGAAAAACTGTTTTTT
TRBV5-1,.,13,TRBJ1-2,.,CASSFTELYGYTF,TGCGCCAGCAGCTTTACAGAACTCTATGGCTACACCTTC
TRBV28,TRBD1,13,TRBJ1-2,.,CASRPTGDYGYTF,TGTGCCAGCAGGCCGACAGGGGACTATGGCTACACCTTC
TRBV6-5,.,14,TRBJ2-1,.,CASSFGLLYNEQFF,TGTGCCAGCAGTTTCGGACTATTGTACAATGAGCAGTTCTTC
TRBV10-3,.,14,TRBJ1-1,.,CAISESGANTEAFF,TGTGCCATCAGTGAGTCGGGGGCGAACACTGAAGCTTTCTTT
TRBV19,TRBD1,19,TRBJ1-3,once,CASSPREQGAFIAGNTIYF,TGTGCCAGTAGTCCCCGGGAACAGGGGGCATTCATAGCTGGAAACACCATATATTTT
TRBV6-5,.,16,TRBJ1-1,.,CASSYGGYGFNTEAFF,TGTGCCAGCAGTTATGGAGGATATGGATTTAACACTGAAGCTTTCTTT
TRBV19,.,15,TRBJ1-5,.,CASSLGHGGNQPQHF,TGTGCCAGTAGTCTCGGACACGGAGGCAATCAGCCCCAGCATTTT
TRBV7-3,TRBD1,14,TRBJ2-1,once,CASSRRQGANEQFF,TGTGCCAGCAGCCGCAGACAGGGGGCGAATGAGCAGTTCTTC
TRBV6-1,TRBD1,14,TRBJ1-2,.,CASRLADRVDGYTF,TGTGCCAGCAGACTAGCGGACAGGGTGGACGGCTACACCTTC
TRBV18,.,15,TRBJ2-7,.,CASSNRAGTKYEQYF,TGTGCCAGCTCAAACCGTGCAGGGACGAAGTACGAGCAGTACTTC
TRBV11-2,TRBD1,16,TRBJ2-1,.,CASSAQEGGTGGEQFF,TGTGCCAGCAGCGCGCAAGAGGGAGGGACAGGGGGTGAGCAGTTCTTC
TRBV27,.,12,TRBJ1-2,.,CASSILGGGYTF,TGTGCCAGCAGTATACTCGGGGGTGGCTACACCTTC
TRBV14,.,14,TRBJ1-1,.,CASSPSGPRGEAFF,TGTGCCAGCAGCCCCTCGGGGCCGCGAGGCGAAGCTTTCTTT
TRBV19,.,15,TRBJ2-5,.,CASSINSVGQETQYF,TGTGCCAGTAGTATTAACAGCGTGGGGCAAGAGACCCAGTACTTC
TRBV15,.,17,TRBJ2-1,.,CATSKTVVRKGSNEQFF,TGTGCCACCAGCAAAACGGTGGTGCGGAAGGGCAGCAATGAGCAGTTCTTC
TRBV30,.,19,TRBJ1-3,.,CAWSRMRTFPGELGNTIYF,TGTGCCTGGAGTAGGATGAGGACCTTTCCAGGGGAGCTTGGAAACACCATATATTTT
TRBV6-6,.,13,TRBJ1-1,.,CASSYGRNTEAFF,TGTGCCAGCAGTTACGGGCGGAACACTGAAGCTTTCTTT
TRBV18,.,13,TRBJ1-2,.,CASSPVESGGYTF,TGTGCCAGCTCACCAGTGGAGTCCGGTGGCTACACCTTC
TRBV29-1,.,12,TRBJ2-5,.,CSAEGAPETQYF,TGCAGCGCAGAAGGGGCCCCGGAGACCCAGTACTTC
TRBV28,.,11,TRBJ2-5,.,CASSSVETQYF,TGTGCCAGCAGCTCGGTAGAGACCCAGTACTTC
TRBV21-1,.,13,TRBJ1-5,once,CASSGAGDQPQHF,TGTGCCAGCAGCGGCGCCGGGGATCAGCCCCAGCATTTT
TRBV5-4,.,16,TRBJ2-7,.,CASSQNPPDLGDEQYF,TGTGCCAGCAGCCAAAACCCACCTGACCTCGGAGACGAGCAGTACTTC
TRBV28,.,11,TRBJ1-1,few,CASSLVSEAFF,TGTGCCAGCAGTTTAGTCTCTGAAGCTTTCTTT
TRBV30,.,14,TRBJ1-5,.,CAWNVQGGDQPQHF,TGTGCCTGGAATGTACAGGGCGGGGATCAGCCCCAACATTTT
TRBV4-1,.,14,TRBJ1-2,.,CASSQEWQGYGYTF,TGCGCCAGCAGCCAAGAGTGGCAGGGCTATGGCTACACCTTC
TRBV2,TRBD1,14,TRBJ1-2,.,CASSQSTGNYGYTF,TGTGCCAGCAGTCAATCGACAGGGAACTATGGCTACACCTTC
TRBV9,.,15,TRBJ2-7,.,CASSARSGPTYEQYF,TGTGCCAGCAGCGCCCGTAGCGGCCCCACCTACGAGCAGTACTTC
TRBV6-1,.,16,TRBJ2-7,.,CASSERLPKKGYEQYF,TGTGCCAGCAGTGAGAGATTACCCAAGAAGGGATACGAGCAGTACTTC
TRBV5-1,.,12,TRBJ2-2,.,CASSRGKGELFF,TGCGCCAGCAGCCGAGGTAAAGGGGAGCTGTTTTTT
TRBV5-1,.,14,TRBJ2-3,.,CASSWEDLSGTQYF,TGCGCCAGCAGCTGGGAAGATCTTTCAGGGACGCAGTATTTT
TRBV29-1,.,15,TRBJ2-6,.,CSGRDRVSGANVLTF,TGCAGCGGGCGAGACCGCGTCTCTGGGGCCAACGTCCTGACTTTC
TRBV15,TRBD1,17,TRBJ2-3,.,CATSRDRARGLTDTQYF,TGTGCCACCAGCAGAGATCGGGCCAGGGGGCTCACAGATACGCAGTATTTT
TRBV10-3,TRBD1,13,TRBJ1-3,.,CAIRQTGGDTIYF,TGTGCCATCAGACAGACAGGGGGCGACACCATATATTTT
TRBV16,.,13,TRBJ1-1,few,CASSPTGWMGAFF,TGTGCCAGCAGCCCCACAGGATGGATGGGAGCTTTCTTT
TRBV6-6,.,15,TRBJ1-2,once,CASSYTGSPNYGYTF,TGTGCCAGCAGTTACACGGGCTCCCCAAACTATGGCTACACCTTC
TRBV19,TRBD1,13,TRBJ2-7,.,CASLGQGRDEQYF,TGTGCCAGTTTGGGACAGGGGCGCGACGAGCAGTACTTC
TRBV5-1,.,13,TRBJ2-1,.,CASSLAGQREQFF,TGCGCCAGCAGCTTGGCCGGGCAGCGGGAGCAGTTCTTC
TRBV7-3,TRBD2,15,TRBJ2-3,.,CASGTSGRGGYTQYF,TGTGCCAGCGGTACTAGCGGGAGAGGGGGTTATACGCAGTATTTT
TRBV27,.,14,TRBJ1-2,.,CASSPVGGGYGYTF,TGTGCCAGCAGTCCGGTGGGGGGCGGCTATGGCTACACCTTC
TRBV19,.,14,TRBJ2-1,.,CASSIAGIYNEQFF,TGTGCCAGTAGTATTGCAGGGATATACAATGAGCAGTTCTTC
TRBV5-1,.,14,TRBJ2-1,.,CASSPWAGSDEQFF,TGCGCCAGCAGCCCCTGGGCGGGGTCTGATGAGCAGTTCTTC
TRBV30,.,13,TRBJ2-1,.,CAWRRGVYNEQFF,TGTGCCTGGAGGCGAGGTGTCTACAATGAGCAGTTCTTC
TRBV18,.,15,TRBJ1-1,.,CASSTRDLNGAEAFF,TGTGCCAGCTCAACCAGAGACTTAAACGGCGCTGAAGCTTTCTTT
TRBV28,.,15,TRBJ2-7,.,CASSPLLWGGLEQYF,TGTGCCAGCAGTCCCCTCTTGTGGGGAGGACTCGAGCAGTACTTC
TRBV5-1,.,14,TRBJ2-1,.,CASSSGTNPNEQFF,TGCGCCAGCAGCTCAGGGACCAACCCCAATGAGCAGTTCTTC
TRBV30,.,14,TRBJ2-5,.,CAWSRGLLQETQYF,TGTGCCTGGAGTAGGGGACTGTTGCAAGAGACCCAGTACTTC
TRBV29-1,.,14,TRBJ1-2,.,CSVGGQSYNYGYTF,TGCAGCGTGGGTGGACAGAGCTATAACTATGGCTACACCTTC
TRBV9,TRBD2,16,TRBJ2-1,.,CASSVGLAGDPHEQFF,TGTGCCAGCAGCGTAGGCCTAGCGGGAGATCCCCATGAGCAGTTCTTC